The sequence of this T cell receptor beta chain was determined in a study of T cell responses to AZD1222 COVID-19 vaccine. Whole-study findings and limits: Two AZD1222 administrations were followed by greater Spike-specific TCR breadth and depth. Nearly half of unique spike-specific TCRs reportedly avoided B.1.351 and B.1.1.7 mutated regions. Donors in the cohort were predominantly white British and more often female, and clonal diversity was possibly underestimated.

As concerns this clone: Its antigen is unknown.

The method was immunoSEQ multiplex PCR; TCRdb's version includes in-frame clones alone and lacks a portion of them. The sample has roughly 130,000 clones; under 95% are singletons. The receptor was derived from an adult in good health. Sequences were derived from peripheral blood, sampled on day 0 of AZD1222 vaccination.

Here the CDR3 reads CASSADRGDYGYTF. Written as DNA, the CDR3 is TGTGCCAGCAGCGCCGACAGGGGAGACTATGGCTACACCTTC. The chain has TRBV13 and TRBJ1-2, with 8 bases matching TRBD1. CDR3 length equals 14 residues. V shed 5 bases, J shed 3 bases, and the junction held 5 bases outside the gene matches. Per the germline V gene, CDR1 is PRHDT and CDR2 is FYEKMQ (reference sequence).